Detailed here is one T cell receptor beta chain. Using immunoSEQ multiplex PCR, the repertoire was profiled, and TCRdb retains in-frame clones only, with some absent. The sample lists roughly 500,000 clones, roughly nine tenths seen once, with more than 10% in the top ten. As for treatment: about 20 received Ad26.COV2.S at low or high dose, single or two shots; roughly five received placebo; per-sample allocation not given. Day 63 following the first vaccine or placebo injection was when the samples were taken. This CDR3 has 17 amino acids. The junction had 10 bases not matched to a gene; V was cut back by 1 base and J by 2 bases. Germline V gene lookup returns CDR1 SGHNT and CDR2 YENEEA. This sample is drawn from a study of Ad26.COV2.S vaccination and SARS-CoV-2 variants. Study details: Donor was assigned to the Ad26.COV2.S arm of trial COV1001.

Material: peripheral blood, obtained in a trial of Ad26.COV2.S vaccine versus placebo. V usage is TRBV11-3 and J usage is TRBJ2-5; 7 bases are shared with TRBD2. The clonotype was recovered from a person between 18 and 60 years old who received the Ad26.COV2.S COVID-19 vaccine or a placebo. CDR3 sequence (DNA): TGTGCCAGCAGCTTAGGCGGGCCTAGCGGACCTCAAGAGACCCAGTACTTC. Amino acids: CASSLGGPSGPQETQYF. Full variable domain (missing parts from reference TRBV11-3 and TRBJ2-5): EAGVVQSPRYKIIEKKQPVAFWCNPISGHNTLYWYLQNLGQGPELLIRYENEEAVDDSQLPKDRFSAERLKGVDSTLKIQPAELGDSAVYLCASSLGGPSGPQETQYFGPGTRLLVL.